The clone carrying this T cell receptor beta chain has at least ten counts. A TCRbeta library incorporating unique molecular identifiers was prepared. TCRdb passed the PCR reads through MiXCR, listing each CDR3 protein once. Among over 150,000 distinct CDR3 sequences listed, roughly 7.1% were seen once. The data stem from a study of T-cell reconstitution after alpha-beta-depleted transplantation in children. Germline-derived CDR1 and CDR2 are MDHEN and SYDVKM. The CDR3 totals 15 residues. Trimming cost V 5 bases and J 6 bases; bases outside gene matches: 6. This TCR was sampled from a boy between 2 and 10 years old with acute lymphoblastic leukemia, due to receive a stem cell transplant. The starting material was PBMCs, obtained before TCRalphabeta/CD19-depleted stem cell transplant. This sequence joins TRBV28 and TRBJ2-1, with 11 nucleotides matching TRBD2. Here the CDR3 reads CASSQLAGESNEQFF. The CDR3 region has the DNA TGTGCCAGCAGTCAACTAGCGGGAGAGTCCAATGAGCAGTTCTTC.